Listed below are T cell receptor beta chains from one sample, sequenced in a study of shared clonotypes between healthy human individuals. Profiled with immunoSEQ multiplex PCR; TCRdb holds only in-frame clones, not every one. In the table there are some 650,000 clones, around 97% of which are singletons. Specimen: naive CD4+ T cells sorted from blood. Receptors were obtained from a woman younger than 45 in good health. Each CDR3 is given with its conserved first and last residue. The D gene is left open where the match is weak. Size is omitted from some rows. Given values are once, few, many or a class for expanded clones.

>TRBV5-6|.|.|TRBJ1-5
TGTGCCAGCAGCGTGAGGACAGACAAAATTAGCAATCAGCCCCAGCATTTT
CASSVRTDKISNQPQHF
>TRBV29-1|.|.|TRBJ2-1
TGCAGCTACTCCCCCGGGGCTCATGAGCAGTTCTTC
CSYSPGAHEQFF
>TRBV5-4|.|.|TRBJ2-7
TGTGCCAGCAGCGATATCGGGCTAGTGGCCTACGAGCAGTACTTC
CASSDIGLVAYEQYF
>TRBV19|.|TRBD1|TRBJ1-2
TGTGCCAGTAGTATAGTAAAGCCAGCGGGGACAGTCGATGGCTACACCTTC
CASSIVKPAGTVDGYTF
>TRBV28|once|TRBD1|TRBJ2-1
TGTGCCAGCAGTACAGAGGACAGGGGATACAATGAGCAGTTCTTC
CASSTEDRGYNEQFF
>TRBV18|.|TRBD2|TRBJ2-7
TGTGCCAGCTCAGGGACTAGCGGGAGGGCGGTCGAGCAGTACTTC
CASSGTSGRAVEQYF
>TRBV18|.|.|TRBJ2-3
TGTGCCAGCGGAGACCCTGTAGATACGCAGTATTTT
CASGDPVDTQYF
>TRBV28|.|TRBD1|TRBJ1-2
TGTGCCAGCAGTTTAATGGGACAGGGTTCCACTAACTATGGCTACACCTTC
CASSLMGQGSTNYGYTF
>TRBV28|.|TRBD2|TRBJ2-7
TGTGCCAGCAGTCGACCGGGGACTAGCGGGGTTCTCGGGCAGTACTTC
CASSRPGTSGVLGQYF
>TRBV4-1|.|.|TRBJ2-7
TGCGCCAGCAGCCTAAGGGTGTCCGCTGGTTACGAGCAGTACTTC
CASSLRVSAGYEQYF
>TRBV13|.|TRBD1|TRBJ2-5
TGTGCCAGCAGCTCTACGGGACAGTGGATGGAGACCCAGTACTTC
CASSSTGQWMETQYF
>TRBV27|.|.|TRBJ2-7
TGTGCCAGCACCCACCCCGGGGCGAAGGACCTCTACGAGCAGTACTTC
CASTHPGAKDLYEQYF
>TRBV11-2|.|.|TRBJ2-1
TGTGCCAGCAGCTCTGTACTTGCCTACAATGAGCAGTTCTTC
CASSSVLAYNEQFF
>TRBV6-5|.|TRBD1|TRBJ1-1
TGTGCCAGCAGTTACTCCGGGACAGGGGCTGAAGCTTTCTTT
CASSYSGTGAEAFF
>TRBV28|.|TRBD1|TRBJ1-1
TGTGCCAGCAGCCGAAACAGGGGACGCGTCGCTGAAGCTTTCTTT
CASSRNRGRVAEAFF
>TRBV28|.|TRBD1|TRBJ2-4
TGTGCCAGCAGTGGCGGACAGGGGAACATTCAGTACTTC
CASSGGQGNIQYF
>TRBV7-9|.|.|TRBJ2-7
TGTGCCAGCAGCTTAGTTGGAGTTACCTACGAGCAGTACTTC
CASSLVGVTYEQYF
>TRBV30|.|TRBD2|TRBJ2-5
TGTGCCTGGAGCATTAGCGGGAGTCCGATAAAGACCCAGTACTTC
CAWSISGSPIKTQYF
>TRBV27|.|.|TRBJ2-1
TGTGCCAGCAGTTTCAGAAACCTCCGGGACTCAAGACGGAATGAGCAGTTCTTC
CASSFRNLRDSRRNEQFF